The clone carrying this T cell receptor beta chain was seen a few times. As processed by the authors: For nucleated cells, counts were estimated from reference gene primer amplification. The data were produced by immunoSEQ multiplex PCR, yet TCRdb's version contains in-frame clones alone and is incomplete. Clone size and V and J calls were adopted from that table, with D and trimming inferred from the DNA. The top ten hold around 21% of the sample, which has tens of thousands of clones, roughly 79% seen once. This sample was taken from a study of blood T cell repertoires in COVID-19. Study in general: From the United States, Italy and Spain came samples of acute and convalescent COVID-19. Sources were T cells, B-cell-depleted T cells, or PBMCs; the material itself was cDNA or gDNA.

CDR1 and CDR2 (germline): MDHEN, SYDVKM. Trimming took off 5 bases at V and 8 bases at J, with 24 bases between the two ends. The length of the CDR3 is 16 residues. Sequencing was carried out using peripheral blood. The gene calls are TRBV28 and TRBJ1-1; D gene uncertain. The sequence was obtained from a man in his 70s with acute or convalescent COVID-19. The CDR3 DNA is TGTGCCAGCAGTCTTTGGAGTGCGGGAAGGTTGGGAGAAGCTTTCTTT. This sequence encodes CASSLWSAGRLGEAFF. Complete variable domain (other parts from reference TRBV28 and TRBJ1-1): DVKVTQSSRYLVKRTGEKVFLECVQDMDHENMFWYRQDPGLGLRLIYFSYDVKMKEKGDIPEGYSVSREKKERFSLILESASTNQTSMYLCASSLWSAGRLGEAFFGQGTRLTVV.